These 10 T cell receptor beta chains were sequenced from one sample in a study of control samples from healthy donors and cancer patients. Data came from immunoSEQ multiplex PCR; TCRdb stores just in-frame clones and leaves some out. The sample shows about 22,000 clones, roughly 80% of them seen only once. The sequenced sample was PBMCs. These receptors were collected from a man aged 55 to 69 with head and neck cancer.

The J gene is TRBJ2-2, the V gene TRBV27; the D is unclear. This CDR3 has 13 residues. V dropped 4 bases and J dropped 4 bases, with 7 bases sitting between them. Germline values: CDR1 MNHEY, CDR2 SMNVEV (reference sequence). CDR3 DNA sequence: TGTGCCAGCAGTTACTATGGCACCGGGGAGCTGTTTTTT. Its translation: CASSYYGTGELFF.

The chain joins TRBV28 to TRBJ1-3; D is ambiguous. Per the germline V gene, CDR1 is MDHEN and CDR2 is SYDVKM. This CDR3 has 13 residues. Trimming left V 8 bases short and J 0 bases short, with 8 bases between. CDR3 loop: CASGRASGNTIYF. DNA of the CDR3: TGTGCCAGCGGGAGGGCCTCTGGAAACACCATATATTTT.

This chain links TRBV28 with TRBJ2-3, with TRBD2 matching over 12 bases. Germline trimming cut 5 bases from V and 4 bases from J; bases unmatched to any gene: 1. From germline, CDR1 is MDHEN and CDR2 SYDVKM. This CDR3 is built from 14 residues. The chain's CDR3 is CASSPSGGADTQYF. The CDR3 DNA reads as TGTGCCAGCAGTCCTAGCGGGGGGGCAGATACGCAGTATTTT.

The rearrangement links TRBV15 to TRBJ1-1, with a weak D call TRBD1 (5 bases). In germline, CDR1 is LNHNV, CDR2 YYDKDF (reference sequence). CDR3 length: 15 amino acids. Deletions cut 0 bases from V and 0 bases from J, with 8 bases between. CDR3 residues: CATSRDKGLNTEAFF. The CDR3 bases are TGTGCCACCAGCAGAGATAAGGGGTTGAACACTGAAGCTTTCTTT.

This clone was counted a few times. The V call is TRBV2, the J call TRBJ2-6, with D perhaps matching TRBD2 (6 bases). The CDR3 extends over 17 amino acids. V dropped 7 bases and J dropped 4 bases, with 20 bases sitting between them. CDR1 is SNHLY, CDR2 FYNNEI, per germline. CDR3 coding DNA: TGTGCCAGCACTCCGACGGAGGGGCTTATAGGGGCCAACGTCCTGACTTTC. Residues: CASTPTEGLIGANVLTF.

This chain links TRBV5-1 with TRBJ1-4, with D uncertain. CDR1 and CDR2 (germline): SGHRS, YFSETQ. V lost 4 bases and J 5 bases, leaving 15 bases between the germline ends. CDR3 size: 15 residues. The CDR3 nucleotides are TGCGCCAGCAGCCCGTCTCCCCGGAGAAATGAAAAACTGTTTTTT. Translated: CASSPSPRRNEKLFF.

Regarding this clone: An end of the junction does not agree with germline; a read error may underlie this. CDR3 region: CASSLARGGQETQYF. Written as DNA, the CDR3 is TGTGCTAGCAGCTTAGCCCGCGGGGGGCAAGAGACCCAGTACTTC. The rearrangement links TRBV7-7 to TRBJ2-5, with TRBD2 matching 8 bases. Germline CDR1 is SSHAT and CDR2 is FNYEAQ (reference sequence). CDR3 size: 15 residues.

The chain links TRBV5-1 to TRBJ2-7; D may be TRBD1 (5 bases). Trimming shortened V by 0 bases and J by 4 bases, and 14 bases separated the two germline ends. The germline V gene encodes CDR1 SGHRS and CDR2 YFSETQ. The CDR3 is 15 amino acids. The CDR3 coding sequence is TGCGCCAGCAGCTTGGAGCCAGGGATCCAATACGAGCAGTACTTC. Encoded protein: CASSLEPGIQYEQYF.

CDR3 in DNA: TGTGCCAGCAGTTTAACCGGAGGGAACACTGAAGCTTTCTTT. Its translation is CASSLTGGNTEAFF. The rearrangement joins TRBV6-2 or TRBV6-3 to TRBJ1-1; D remains ambiguous. Germline CDR1 is MNHEY and CDR2 is SVGEGT. This CDR3 region has 14 residues. Trimming cost V 4 bases and J 1 base, with 10 bases left between them.

CDR3 DNA sequence: TGTGCCAGCAGCCAAGAATTGGGGAATGAGCAGTTCTTC. As protein: CASSQELGNEQFF. The rearrangement joins TRBV14 to TRBJ2-1, with unresolved D. CDR3 size: 13 residues. Germline-derived CDR1 and CDR2 are SGHDN and FVKESK. The V end lost 0 bases, the J end lost 7 bases, and 7 bases lay between the germline ends.